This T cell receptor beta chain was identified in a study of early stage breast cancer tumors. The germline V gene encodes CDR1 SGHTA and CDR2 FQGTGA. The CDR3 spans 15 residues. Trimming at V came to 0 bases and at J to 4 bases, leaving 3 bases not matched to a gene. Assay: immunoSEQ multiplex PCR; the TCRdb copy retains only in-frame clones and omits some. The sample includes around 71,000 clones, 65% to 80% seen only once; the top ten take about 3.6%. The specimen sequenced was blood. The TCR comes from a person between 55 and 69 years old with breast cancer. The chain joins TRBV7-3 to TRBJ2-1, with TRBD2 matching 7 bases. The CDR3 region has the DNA TGTGCCAGCAGCTTAACCCAGCGGGGTTACAATGAGCAGTTCTTC. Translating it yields CASSLTQRGYNEQFF.